This T cell receptor (beta chain) derives from a study of Ad26.COV2.S vaccination and SARS-CoV-2 variants. The repertoire was sequenced with immunoSEQ multiplex PCR; TCRdb's copy has only in-frame clones and lacks some. The sample consists of 85,000 to 95,000 clones, less than 85% of them appearing once. For this clone: No antigen is known for it.

Trimming cost V 3 bases and J 5 bases, with 14 bases left between them. The CDR3 is 15 amino acids. Germline CDR1 reads SNHLY; CDR2 reads FYNNEI. Overall study results and limits: Analytic work on TCR breadth and depth might have understated the full extent of total T cell responses. Reportedly, after vaccination the spike-specific CD8+ and CD4+ T cell responses displayed substantial breadth. Vaccinees and placebo recipients showed similar non-spike TCR breadth.

The receptor was isolated from a human donor who had recovered from COVID-19. The chain joins TRBV2 to TRBJ2-1; D remains unclear. The starting material was peripheral blood, obtained after recovery from COVID-19. The CDR3 sequence: CASSEGIAYDNEQFF. CDR3 bases: TGTGCCAGCAGTGAGGGGATCGCCTACGACAATGAGCAGTTCTTC.